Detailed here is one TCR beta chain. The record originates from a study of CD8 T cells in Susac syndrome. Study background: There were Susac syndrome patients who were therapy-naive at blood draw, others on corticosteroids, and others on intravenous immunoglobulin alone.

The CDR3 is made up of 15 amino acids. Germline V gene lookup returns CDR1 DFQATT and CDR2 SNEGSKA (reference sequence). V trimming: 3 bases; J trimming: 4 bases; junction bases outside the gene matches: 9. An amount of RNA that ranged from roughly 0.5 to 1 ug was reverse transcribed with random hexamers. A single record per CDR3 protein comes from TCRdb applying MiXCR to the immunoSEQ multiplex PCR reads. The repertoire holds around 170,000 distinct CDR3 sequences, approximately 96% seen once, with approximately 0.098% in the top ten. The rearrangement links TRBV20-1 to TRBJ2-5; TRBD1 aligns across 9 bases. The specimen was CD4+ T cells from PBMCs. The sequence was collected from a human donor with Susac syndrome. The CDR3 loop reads CSASSWDRDVETQYF. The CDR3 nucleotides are TGCAGTGCTAGTTCGTGGGACAGGGATGTAGAGACCCAGTACTTC.